Listed below are T cell receptor beta chains from one sample, sequenced in a study of T cell responses to AZD1222 COVID-19 vaccine. The protocol was immunoSEQ multiplex PCR, while the TCRdb copy is restricted to in-frame clones and leaves out a portion. The sample yields about 85,000 clones, 85% seen once. This specimen was peripheral blood, taken 28 days after the second AZD1222 dose. These receptors came from an adult who received the AZD1222 COVID-19 vaccine. Both conserved end residues are trimmed from each CDR3. Fields, in order: J gene, V gene, CDR3 protein.

TRBJ1-2 TRBV2 ASSEGGQYGYT
TRBJ2-5 TRBV24-1 ATSDGGGAPETQY
TRBJ2-2 TRBV5-6 ASIGGETGELF
TRBJ2-1 TRBV6-5 ASRPRTGSYNEQF
TRBJ1-2 TRBV19 ASSIDLMGNYGYT
TRBJ1-3 TRBV9 ASSEDRAESSGNTIY
TRBJ2-7 TRBV15 ATSRVSGGDYEQY
TRBJ2-1 TRBV19 ASSIDVASSYNEQF
TRBJ1-2 TRBV7-9 ASSPGPNGYT
TRBJ2-3 TRBV13 ASSGGRDTQY
TRBJ2-1 TRBV7-6 ASSLGLAGSSYNEQF
TRBJ2-7 TRBV24-1 ATSDPGTGTGAYEQY
TRBJ1-1 TRBV10-3 AISERGGEVDEAF
TRBJ2-3 TRBV19 ASSILGGVSGQY
TRBJ2-1 TRBV5-1 ASSLAPSGDNEQF
TRBJ1-2 TRBV30 AWRGQGRNYGYT
TRBJ2-7 TRBV29-1 SVEGGVISYEQY
TRBJ2-5 TRBV12-1 ASSLTSGGPETQY
TRBJ2-2 TRBV19 ASSIQTGAGELF
TRBJ1-1 TRBV3-1/TRBV3-2 ASSQEQGMLTEAF
TRBJ1-2 TRBV2 ASSESPQSAYT
TRBJ2-1 TRBV11-3 ASSRDGDNEQF
TRBJ1-6 TRBV30 AWSPGHIGTANSPLH
TRBJ2-1 TRBV28 ATASGGQNEQF
TRBJ2-7 TRBV28 ASSHMVPGGYEQY
TRBJ2-3 TRBV6-5 ASRVRGPTDTQY
TRBJ2-1 TRBV4-1 ASSQSFMGQTGRNEQF
TRBJ1-6 TRBV4-2 ASSQGRASYNSPLH
TRBJ2-5 TRBV9 ASSVGVGRQETQY
TRBJ2-1 TRBV4-3 ASSQGPDDLYNEQF
TRBJ1-2 TRBV6-1 ASSETANYGYT
TRBJ1-2 TRBV3-1/TRBV3-2 ASSQQRGYENYGYT
TRBJ1-4 TRBV11-1 ASSFRTGGEKLF
TRBJ2-1 TRBV5-4 ASSHPLGQF
TRBJ2-1 TRBV7-3 ASSPWAGINEQF
TRBJ2-7 TRBV28 ASGAGADYEQY
TRBJ1-4 TRBV4-2 ASSQDVRNNEKLF
TRBJ2-3 TRBV5-1 ASSFNWGQDTQY
TRBJ2-1 TRBV27 ASSFSGGANEQF
TRBJ1-6 TRBV19 ASRRAGGNSPLH
TRBJ2-3 TRBV18 ASSPPGLAGGSTDTQY
TRBJ1-1 TRBV28 ASTQPPPGSTEAF
TRBJ1-1 TRBV6-5 ASSYSSLDMNTEAF
TRBJ2-1 TRBV29-1 SVIRTGRGDEQF
TRBJ1-2 TRBV6-1 ASSEVGGDYGYT
TRBJ1-5 TRBV12-3/TRBV12-4 ASSYWGQPQH
TRBJ2-3 TRBV5-1 ASSLGAAYPPDTQY
TRBJ2-1 TRBV29-1 SVGQGNSYNEQF
TRBJ2-1 TRBV21-1 ASSKEPSVFDYNEQF
TRBJ2-1 TRBV11-3 ASSFSGVGIDEQF
TRBJ1-1 TRBV2 ASKLLQGRTEAF
TRBJ1-6 TRBV7-9 ASRGRQGSPLH
TRBJ2-1 TRBV19 ASSNTGLEQF